The next 30 T cell receptor beta chains were all read from a single sample in a study of response to subunit inactivated influenza vaccine. TCRdb passed the RT-PCR reads through MiXCR, listing each CDR3 protein once. The table includes about 480,000 distinct CDR3 sequences, 25% detected once. Sequencing used CD4+ T cells sorted from PBMCs, obtained 4 to 6 days after vaccination. The receptors were gathered from a man in his forties or fifties who received an inactivated influenza vaccine.

As to this clonotype: One junction end disagrees with the germline gene, perhaps due to a read error. The V gene is TRBV4-3, the J gene TRBJ2-3, with D perhaps matching TRBD2 (5 bases). The CDR3 loop spans 14 amino acids. Germline V gives CDR1 LGHNA, CDR2 YSLEER. CDR3 sequence: CASRQERGGRKQYF. For the CDR3, the DNA is TGCGCCAGCCGCCAAGAGAGAGGAGGTAGAAAGCAGTATTTT.

This chain uses TRBV7-9 with TRBJ2-3, with D perhaps TRBD2 (5 bases). This CDR3 has 15 residues. Looked up from germline, CDR1 is SEHNR and CDR2 is FQNEAQ (reference sequence). Trimming stripped 5 bases from V and 2 bases from J, with 14 bases between. CDR3 amino acids: CASSPGSGNTDTQYF. DNA for the CDR3: TGTGCCAGCAGCCCGGGGTCAGGAAACACAGATACGCAGTATTTT.

V usage is TRBV18 and J usage is TRBJ2-5, with 8 bases aligning to TRBD2. The germline CDR1 and CDR2 sequences are KGHSH and LQKENI. This CDR3 has 16 amino acids. The trim removed 6 bases at V and 5 bases at J, leaving 14 bases unmatched. The CDR3 sequence is CASSPRMAGGFETQYF. The DNA of the CDR3 is TGTGCCAGCTCCCCGAGGATGGCGGGAGGTTTCGAGACCCAGTACTTC. The full variable domain, completed using reference TRBV18 and TRBJ2-5, is NAGVMQNPRHLVRRRGQEARLRCSPMKGHSHVYWYRQLPEEGLKFMVYLQKENIIDESGMPKERFSAEFPKEGPSILRIQQVVRGDSAAYFCASSPRMAGGFETQYFGPGTRLLVL.

This clonotype was found a few times. The V call is TRBV20-1, the J call TRBJ2-1; 11 positions agree with TRBD2. The CDR3 is made up of 14 amino acids. Germline V lookup: CDR1 DFQATT, CDR2 SNEGSKA (reference sequence). The J segment lost 3 bases and the V segment lost 6 bases, leaving 4 bases of the junction unmatched. The DNA for the CDR3 is TGCAGTGCGCAACTAGCGGGAGTCTACAATGAGCAGTTCTTC. As protein: CSAQLAGVYNEQFF.

The chain joins TRBV19 to TRBJ2-1; TRBD2 matches at 12 bases. Germline V lookup: CDR1 LNHDA, CDR2 SQIVND (reference sequence). V lost 5 bases to trimming and J lost 10 bases; unmatched junction nucleotides: 12. The CDR3 extends over 16 amino acids. DNA for the CDR3: TGTGCCAGTAGTCGGCTAGCGGGAGGGACTCCAGAGGAGCAGTTCTTC. It is translated as CASSRLAGGTPEEQFF.

The gene calls are TRBV20-1 and TRBJ2-7; a possible D gene is TRBD2 (6 bases). This CDR3 comprises 14 residues. Germline CDR1 DFQATT, CDR2 SNEGSKA (reference sequence). Between the trimmed V and J ends, which lost 5 bases and 7 bases, there was a span of 21 bases. CDR3 sequence: CSASRGIGGKEQYF. The DNA of the CDR3 is TGCAGTGCTTCCCGGGGGATTGGAGGGAAAGAGCAGTACTTC.

This clonotype was seen a handful of times. The chain recombines TRBV11-2 with TRBJ2-1, with 7 bases lining up with TRBD2. The junction had 16 bases not matched to a gene; V was cut back by 2 bases and J by 3 bases. From germline, CDR1 is SGHAT and CDR2 FQNNGV. The CDR3 loop spans 19 amino acids. CDR3 region: CASSLHFGGGPGLYNEQFF. The CDR3 DNA reads TGTGCCAGCAGCTTACACTTTGGGGGAGGGCCGGGACTCTACAATGAGCAGTTCTTC.

The rearrangement joins TRBV7-6 to TRBJ2-3, with D perhaps matching TRBD1 or TRBD2 (5 bases each). The germline CDR1 and CDR2 sequences are SGHVS and FNYEAQ. Trimming took off 6 bases at V and 3 bases at J, with 13 bases between the two ends. The CDR3 contains 14 residues. CDR3 residues: CASRPGTRTDTQYF. The CDR3 DNA reads TGTGCCAGCAGGCCGGGGACGCGGACAGATACGCAGTATTTT.

This clonotype was picked up a small number of times. The chain employs TRBV9 and TRBJ1-1, with 10 bases matching TRBD1. With V trimmed by 3 bases and J by 0 bases, 2 bases remained unmatched. CDR3 length equals 15 residues. CDR1 and CDR2 (germline): SGDLS, YYNGEE. The CDR3 sequence: CASSGQGAMNTEAFF. The CDR3 coding sequence is TGTGCCAGCAGCGGACAGGGGGCCATGAACACTGAAGCTTTCTTT.

V and J are TRBV20-1 and TRBJ2-5, with TRBD2 matching 9 bases. Germline V CDR1 and CDR2: DFQATT, SNEGSKA (reference sequence). The J segment lost 2 bases and the V segment lost 0 bases, leaving 7 bases of the junction unmatched. The CDR3 covers 16 residues. CDR3 in amino acids: CSARDRLAGPQETQYF. The CDR3 DNA reads TGCAGTGCTAGAGATCGGCTAGCGGGACCTCAAGAGACCCAGTACTTC.

The chain is built from TRBV20-1 and TRBJ2-7, with TRBD1 matching over 9 bases. The CDR3 runs to 14 residues. The J segment lost 2 bases and the V segment lost 1 base, leaving 3 bases of the junction unmatched. Germline CDR1 reads DFQATT; CDR2 reads SNEGSKA (reference sequence). The CDR3 bases are TGCAGTGCTAGAGGGACAGGGGCGACCTACGAGCAGTACTTC. Protein: CSARGTGATYEQYF.

J is TRBJ1-1 and V is TRBV20-1; D is perhaps TRBD1 (5 bases). The CDR3 is made up of 14 amino acids. Germline V gene data show CDR1 as DFQATT and CDR2 as SNEGSKA (reference sequence). The germline V and J ends were trimmed by 0 bases and 1 base, with 9 bases remaining between them. DNA of the CDR3: TGCAGTGCTAGAGATGGGCAGGGGAACACTGAAGCTTTCTTT. Encoded protein: CSARDGQGNTEAFF.

The chain employs TRBV11-2 and TRBJ2-7; D uncertain. Germline assignment: CDR1 SGHAT and CDR2 FQNNGV. The CDR3 covers 13 residues. The ends were cut back, 4 bases at V and 4 bases at J, with 11 bases in the middle. For the CDR3, the DNA is TGTGCCAGCAGCTCCGGCGACGGTTACGAGCAGTACTTC. It is translated as CASSSGDGYEQYF.

This clonotype was observed a few times. The chain links TRBV20-1 to TRBJ1-1; D remains ambiguous. Deletions cut 0 bases from V and 0 bases from J, with 11 bases between. CDR3 size: 15 residues. The germline CDR1 and CDR2 sequences are DFQATT and SNEGSKA (reference sequence). This chain's CDR3 is CSAREGSLMNTEAFF. The CDR3 nucleotides are TGCAGTGCTAGAGAGGGGTCCCTGATGAACACTGAAGCTTTCTTT.

This clonotype has more than one count but fewer than ten. The V and J genes are TRBV12-5 and TRBJ2-5; 8 positions agree with TRBD1. This CDR3 has 12 amino acids. Trimming cost V 10 bases and J 5 bases; bases outside gene matches: 6. Per germline, CDR1 LGHNT and CDR2 FRNRAP. In DNA, the CDR3 is TGTGCTAAACAGGGGGATCGGGAGACCCAGTACTTC. Its protein is CAKQGDRETQYF.

This chain connects TRBV5-1 to TRBJ1-6; no reliable D call. Trimming shortened V by 0 bases and J by 7 bases, and 11 bases separated the two germline ends. Germline assignment: CDR1 SGHRS and CDR2 YFSETQ. The CDR3 sequence is 15 residues long. The CDR3 here is CASSLAQSRNSPLHF. The CDR3 DNA follows: TGCGCCAGCAGCTTGGCCCAGTCGCGCAATTCACCCCTCCACTTT.

The gene calls are TRBV6-2 or TRBV6-3 and TRBJ2-7, with 10 bases lining up with TRBD2. The CDR3 is 15 amino acids. V gave up 7 bases and J gave up 0 bases; unmatched junction bases: 6. Germline V gene sequence: CDR1 MNHEY, CDR2 SVGEGT. CDR3 residues: CASTTSGAFSYEQYF. The CDR3 DNA reads TGTGCCAGCACCACTAGCGGGGCCTTCTCCTACGAGCAGTACTTC.

This clonotype was seen only a few times. V gene TRBV5-1 combines with J gene TRBJ1-2; perhaps TRBD1 as D (5 bases). In germline, CDR1 is SGHRS, CDR2 YFSETQ. V was cut by 4 bases and J by 5 bases, with 15 bases left in between. The CDR3 is 14 residues long. Here the CDR3 reads CASSPAQGWYGYTF. CDR3 nucleotide sequence: TGCGCCAGCAGCCCGGCGCAGGGTTGGTATGGCTACACCTTC.

V and J are TRBV20-1 and TRBJ2-1; D is possibly TRBD1 (6 bases). V was cut by 6 bases and J by 10 bases, with 16 bases left in between. Germline V gene lookup returns CDR1 DFQATT and CDR2 SNEGSKA (reference sequence). The CDR3 spans 12 residues. CDR3 DNA sequence: TGCAGTGCAAGGGGACAATTGAGGGAGCAGTTCTTC. Translation gives CSARGQLREQFF.

This rearrangement joins TRBV29-1 to TRBJ2-6, with D unclear. V was shortened by 3 bases and J by 0 bases, with 3 bases between the two germline ends. Germline CDR1 is SQVTM and CDR2 is ANQGSEA. There are 13 residues in the CDR3. The CDR3 protein is CSVDLSGANVLTF. For the CDR3, the DNA is TGCAGCGTTGACCTCTCTGGGGCCAACGTCCTGACTTTC. The variable domain in full, completed from reference TRBV29-1 and TRBJ2-6, reads SAVISQKPSRDICQRGTSLTIQCQVDSQVTMMFWYRQQPGQSLTLIATANQGSEATYESGFVIDKFPISRPNLTFSTLTVSNMSPEDSSIYLCSVDLSGANVLTFGAGSRLTVL.

This clonotype has just a few counts. The V gene is TRBV20-1, the J gene TRBJ1-3, with no clear D. V was trimmed by 0 bases and J by 4 bases, leaving 4 bases between them. The CDR3 has 12 residues. CDR1 DFQATT and CDR2 SNEGSKA come from the germline V gene (reference sequence). CDR3 DNA: TGCAGTGCTAGAGACAGGGGAAACACCATATATTTT. Amino acids: CSARDRGNTIYF.

The gene calls are TRBV28 and TRBJ2-1; TRBD2 matches at 10 bases. The V gene end was trimmed by 5 bases and the J gene end by 9 bases; junction bases not matched to a gene: 13. The V gene's germline CDR1 is MDHEN and CDR2 SYDVKM. There are 16 residues in the CDR3. CDR3 amino acids: CASSLLAGGSIFEQFF. The CDR3 nucleotides read TGTGCCAGCAGTCTGTTAGCGGGAGGATCAATCTTTGAGCAGTTCTTC.

This clonotype was counted between two and nine times. The chain carries TRBV20-1 and TRBJ1-2; D ambiguous. This CDR3 spans 14 amino acids. V lost 1 base, J lost 0 bases, and 9 bases lay in between. Germline CDR1 is DFQATT and CDR2 is SNEGSKA (reference sequence). CDR3 nucleotide sequence: TGCAGTGCTAGAGCATTACGGACTAACTATGGCTACACCTTC. This sequence encodes CSARALRTNYGYTF.

The table lists this clonotype with a count of one. V gene TRBV28 combines with J gene TRBJ2-3, with D hard to call. Trimming shortened V by 5 bases and J by 6 bases, and 15 bases separated the two germline ends. Germline CDR1 MDHEN, CDR2 SYDVKM. CDR3 length: 14 residues. The CDR3 DNA sequence: TGTGCCAGCAGTCCCCGGCCAGAGTCCGATACGCAGTATTTT. It is translated as CASSPRPESDTQYF.

The rearrangement joins TRBV19 to TRBJ2-1; weak D call: TRBD1 (5 bases). The germline V gene encodes CDR1 LNHDA and CDR2 SQIVND (reference sequence). This CDR3 comprises 15 residues. The germline V and J ends were trimmed by 1 base and 2 bases, with 9 bases remaining between them. As DNA, the CDR3 is TGTGCCAGTAGTATAGGGGGCGGTCCCTACAATGAGCAGTTCTTC. As protein: CASSIGGGPYNEQFF.

With respect to this clonotype: This could be a read error, since a much larger clone is one nucleotide away. V is TRBV6-4 and J is TRBJ2-1; 11 bases match TRBD2. This CDR3 spans 17 amino acids. Germline CDR1 is MRHNA and CDR2 is SNTAGT. The CDR3 reads CACSPTSGSLSYNEQFF. CDR3 DNA: TGTGCCTGCAGTCCAACTAGCGGGAGTTTGTCCTACAATGAGCAGTTCTTC.

This clonotype was detected a few times. This chain joins TRBV12-3 or TRBV12-4 and TRBJ1-2; D not certain. The V and J ends lost 2 bases and 6 bases respectively, with 13 bases between them. This CDR3 has 14 residues. The CDR3 region has the DNA TGTGCCAGCAGTTTATTGACGGGGAGGGATGGCTACACCTTC. Its protein product is CASSLLTGRDGYTF.

The V and J genes are TRBV20-1 and TRBJ1-2; a possible D gene is TRBD1 (5 bases). V shed 3 bases and J shed 8 bases, with 19 bases lying between them. This CDR3 contains 14 residues. Germline CDR1 is DFQATT and CDR2 is SNEGSKA (reference sequence). The CDR3 sequence is CSARAYSGPEGYTF. CDR3 nucleotides: TGCAGTGCTAGGGCCTATTCGGGGCCAGAAGGCTACACCTTC.

The genes are TRBV12-3 or TRBV12-4 and TRBJ2-7; no clear D gene. V was cut by 6 bases and J by 5 bases, with 14 bases left in between. This CDR3 is built from 13 residues. The CDR3 region has the DNA TGTGCCAGCAGCCCTTATGCCCCGAACGAGCAGTACTTC. Amino acids: CASSPYAPNEQYF.

J is TRBJ2-7 and V is TRBV18; D might be TRBD1 (5 bases). This CDR3 is built from 14 residues. In germline, CDR1 is KGHSH, CDR2 LQKENI. The V and J ends lost 5 bases and 2 bases respectively, with 13 bases between them. This chain's CDR3 is CASSSTVLTYEQYF. CDR3 DNA sequence: TGTGCCAGCTCATCGACAGTCTTGACCTACGAGCAGTACTTC.